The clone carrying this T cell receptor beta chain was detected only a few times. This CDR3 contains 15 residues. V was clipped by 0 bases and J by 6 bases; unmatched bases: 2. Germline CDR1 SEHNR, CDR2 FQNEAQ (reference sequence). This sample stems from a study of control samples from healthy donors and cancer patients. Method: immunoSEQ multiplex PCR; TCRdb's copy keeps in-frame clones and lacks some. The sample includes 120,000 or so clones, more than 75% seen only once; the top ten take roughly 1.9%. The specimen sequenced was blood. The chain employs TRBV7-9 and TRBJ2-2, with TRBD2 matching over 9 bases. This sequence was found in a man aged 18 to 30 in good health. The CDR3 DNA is TGTGCCAGCAGCTTAGCACTAGCGGGTGCCGGGGAGCTGTTTTTT. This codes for CASSLALAGAGELFF.